This entry describes one T cell receptor (beta chain). The CDR3 is 14 residues long. The trim removed 8 bases at V and 3 bases at J, leaving 9 bases unmatched. The germline CDR1 and CDR2 sequences are LNHDA and SQIVND (reference sequence). The sample originates from a study of technical replicates of blood from a handful of donors. Method: immunoSEQ multiplex PCR; TCRdb's copy keeps in-frame clones and lacks some. The repertoire consists of under 85,000 clones, with around 90% occurring once and the leading ten covering over 0.35%. The chain is built from TRBV19 and TRBJ2-7; 8 nucleotides agree with TRBD2. The sequencing input was T cells isolated from PBMCs. This clonotype was obtained from a human donor in good health. Some clones in this sample may be carry-over from other donors' samples. The chain's CDR3 is CASGAGASFYEQYF. CDR3 in DNA: TGTGCCAGTGGAGCGGGAGCCTCATTCTACGAGCAGTACTTC.